The rows below give T cell receptor beta chains drawn from one sample of a study of spatial heterogeneity in lung cancer. A single record per CDR3 protein comes from TCRdb applying MiXCR to the 5' RACE reads. This table holds roughly 80,000 distinct CDR3 sequences, about 8% found once. This specimen was PBMCs, taken at surgery. Every receptor here comes from a male donor with early-stage non-small cell lung cancer. Each CDR3 is given with its conserved first and last residue. The D gene is left open where the match is weak. The size field is filled for only some rows; it gives once, few, many or a size class.

CDR3 DNA | CDR3 protein | V gene | D gene | clone size | J gene
TGTGCCAGCAGCCAAGCAGGGAGCAACACTGAAGCTTTCTTT | CASSQAGSNTEAFF | TRBV3-1 | NA | NA | TRBJ1-1
TGTGCCAGCAGCTTAGTCGGGACTAGCGGGAGGAATGAGCAGTTCTTC | CASSLVGTSGRNEQFF | TRBV11-2 | TRBD2 | NA | TRBJ2-1
TGCAGTGCTAGAGATCCCAGGGGATTGAACACCATATATTTT | CSARDPRGLNTIYF | TRBV20-1 | NA | few | TRBJ1-3
TGTGCCATCAACAGGGGAGCTAATGAAAAACTGTTTTTT | CAINRGANEKLFF | TRBV10-3 | TRBD1 | few | TRBJ1-4
TGTGCCAGCAGTCCTTGGGGGGCTAATGAAAAACTGTTTTTT | CASSPWGANEKLFF | TRBV12-3/TRBV12-4 | NA | NA | TRBJ1-4
TGCAGTGGTCTCCGGCGGGAGTCCTACAATGAGCAGTTCTTC | CSGLRRESYNEQFF | TRBV29-1 | TRBD2 | many | TRBJ2-1
TGTGCCAGCAGCCTACGGGACGGACCGGAGGACGCTTTCTTT | CASSLRDGPEDAFF | TRBV3-1 | NA | NA | TRBJ1-1
TGTGCCAGCAGTTTGGAACAGACTAATGAAAAACTGTTTTTT | CASSLEQTNEKLFF | TRBV12-3/TRBV12-4 | NA | NA | TRBJ1-4
TGTGCCAGTAGCCCCGGGACCACCCTAGCAGAGACCCAGTACTTC | CASSPGTTLAETQYF | TRBV19 | NA | NA | TRBJ2-5
TGTGCCACCTCGCATCCGGGGGCGCTTGGCGGGGAGCTGTTTTTT | CATSHPGALGGELFF | TRBV25-1 | NA | once | TRBJ2-2
TGTGCCAGCAGCGTCAAGGTGAACACCGGGGAGCTGTTTTTT | CASSVKVNTGELFF | TRBV14 | NA | few | TRBJ2-2
TGTGCCAGCAGTTTAGGCCTCAGGGATACGCAGTATTTT | CASSLGLRDTQYF | TRBV27 | NA | many | TRBJ2-3
TGTGCCAGCAGCGCCGGGGGGGCCGAGCAGTACTTC | CASSAGGAEQYF | TRBV9 | TRBD2 | many | TRBJ2-7
TGTGCCAGCAGCCCCCACAGGGAAAAGGGCTATGGCTACACCTTC | CASSPHREKGYGYTF | TRBV7-2 | NA | few | TRBJ1-2
TGTGCCAGCAGCTTGGACGGGAGGGGGTACAATGAGCAGTTCTTC | CASSLDGRGYNEQFF | TRBV5-4 | TRBD2 | many | TRBJ2-1
TGTGCCAGCAGCCAAGAGGCAGTTTCAAGCCAAGCTTTCTTT | CASSQEAVSSQAFF | TRBV14 | NA | NA | TRBJ1-1
TGTGCCAGCAGTTTAGCGCTGGGGGGGCTGGCGAGTCAGCCCCAGCATTTT | CASSLALGGLASQPQHF | TRBV12-3/TRBV12-4 | NA | NA | TRBJ1-5
TGTGCCAGCAGCCAAGTCCATAATTCACCCCTCCACTTT | CASSQVHNSPLHF | TRBV14 | NA | many | TRBJ1-6
TGTGCCACCCTATACTCCGGGACAGGGGACACTGAAGCTTTCTTT | CATLYSGTGDTEAFF | TRBV10-3 | TRBD1 | many | TRBJ1-1
TGCGCCAGCAGCCAAGCTAGCGGGGGCTACGAGCAGTACTTC | CASSQASGGYEQYF | TRBV4-3 | TRBD2 | many | TRBJ2-7
TGTGCCAGTAGCCCGGTCGTAGGGAGCGCTTTCTTT | CASSPVVGSAFF | TRBV19 | NA | many | TRBJ1-1
TGTGCCTGGGCGGAGTATAGCAATCAGCCCCAGCATTTT | CAWAEYSNQPQHF | TRBV30 | NA | many | TRBJ1-5
TGTGCCAGCAGCTTAGATATGGGTAGCGGGATTTACAATGAGCAGTTCTTC | CASSLDMGSGIYNEQFF | TRBV11-2 | TRBD2 | many | TRBJ2-1
TGTGCCAGCAGCTCGCAACCGGGGGGCGGGAAGGATGAGCAGTTCTTC | CASSSQPGGGKDEQFF | TRBV7-2 | NA | few | TRBJ2-1
TGCGCCAGCCGCGGGACTACCCTTTATGAGCAGTTCTTC | CASRGTTLYEQFF | TRBV4-1 | TRBD2 | few | TRBJ2-1
TGTGCCAGCAGCCGGGGCTCGGGGGATAGGGAGCCCCAGCATTTT | CASSRGSGDREPQHF | TRBV5-5 | NA | few | TRBJ1-5
TGTGCCAGCAGCTTAGACCAGCTGTTGAACACCGGGGAGCTGTTTTTT | CASSLDQLLNTGELFF | TRBV7-2 | NA | NA | TRBJ2-2
TGTGCCTGGACCACTTTAATAGGGGAGAACTTCTACGAGCAGTACTTC | CAWTTLIGENFYEQYF | TRBV30 | NA | few | TRBJ2-7
TGTGCCAGCAACCCAGGGGGGAGTCGTGGGGAGCAGTACTTC | CASNPGGSRGEQYF | TRBV6-2/TRBV6-3 | NA | many | TRBJ2-7
TGCAGTGCTAGAGATTTTAAGGCTAGCGGGAGCACAGATACGCAGTATTTT | CSARDFKASGSTDTQYF | TRBV20-1 | TRBD2 | many | TRBJ2-3
TGTGCCAGCAGCATACGACAGGGGGCCCACACTGAAGCTTTCTTT | CASSIRQGAHTEAFF | TRBV14 | TRBD1 | NA | TRBJ1-1
TGTGCCAGCAGCTTAACGACAGGGGGGACAGATACGCAGTATTTT | CASSLTTGGTDTQYF | TRBV7-9 | TRBD1 | NA | TRBJ2-3
TGTGCCAGCAGCCCAATTAGCGGGAGTAACGATGAGCAGTTCTTC | CASSPISGSNDEQFF | TRBV3-1 | TRBD2 | few | TRBJ2-1
TGCGCCAGCAGCGAGCAGGGAGGAGAGAACACTGAAGCTTTCTTT | CASSEQGGENTEAFF | TRBV5-1 | NA | many | TRBJ1-1
TGCGCCAGCAGCCAACTGACAGGGGGCGCTGACAATGAGCAGTTCTTC | CASSQLTGGADNEQFF | TRBV4-1 | TRBD1 | many | TRBJ2-1
TGTGCCATCAGTACTATTAACTACGAGCAGTACTTC | CAISTINYEQYF | TRBV10-3 | NA | many | TRBJ2-7
TGTGCCAGCAGCCCCCTTTGGACACTAGAGGGGGGAAGGAATGAGCAGTTCTTC | CASSPLWTLEGGRNEQFF | TRBV14 | NA | many | TRBJ2-1
TGCGCCAGCAGCCAAGAGGACAGGGGAACCTATGGCTACACCTTC | CASSQEDRGTYGYTF | TRBV4-1 | TRBD1 | NA | TRBJ1-2
TGTGCCAGCAGCTTAGCGCGGGGGTTGGATACGCAGTATTTT | CASSLARGLDTQYF | TRBV7-2 | TRBD2 | few | TRBJ2-3
TGTGCCAGTAGTATAGGGGGAGAAGGCTACGAGCAGTACTTC | CASSIGGEGYEQYF | TRBV19 | NA | few | TRBJ2-7
TGTGCCAGCAGCCCCCCTAACACAGGGAACCACGAGCAGTACTTC | CASSPPNTGNHEQYF | TRBV11-1 | NA | many | TRBJ2-7
TGCAGTGCTGGTCTATTACCGGGACTAGCAACAGATACGCAGTATTTT | CSAGLLPGLATDTQYF | TRBV20-1 | TRBD2 | NA | TRBJ2-3
TGTGCCAGCAGCACTCGACGCGTGACAGAGGGGAGTAACTATGGCTACACCTTC | CASSTRRVTEGSNYGYTF | TRBV11-2 | NA | NA | TRBJ1-2
TGTGCCAGCAGCCAACGGGACAGCTCCCCCTATTACGAGCAGTACTTC | CASSQRDSSPYYEQYF | TRBV14 | TRBD1 | NA | TRBJ2-7
TGTGCCAGCAGTGGGCAAATCGGGTACGAGCAGTACTTC | CASSGQIGYEQYF | TRBV2 | NA | many | TRBJ2-7
TGTGCCAGCAGCTACCGGACTAGCGTCGATGAGCAGTTCTTC | CASSYRTSVDEQFF | TRBV12-3/TRBV12-4 | TRBD2 | many | TRBJ2-1
TGTGCCACCAGCAGAGATTACTCTTCGGGGGAGCTGTTTTTT | CATSRDYSSGELFF | TRBV15 | NA | many | TRBJ2-2
TGTGCCACCAGTGATGAGGGACAGGGGGGATCCTACGAGCAGTACTTC | CATSDEGQGGSYEQYF | TRBV24-1 | TRBD1 | NA | TRBJ2-7
TGCGCCAGCAGCACCATGACAGGGAACACCGGGGAGCTGTTTTTT | CASSTMTGNTGELFF | TRBV5-1 | NA | many | TRBJ2-2
TGCAGTGCTAACGACAGGGGTGAAAAACTGTTTTTT | CSANDRGEKLFF | TRBV20-1 | TRBD1 | many | TRBJ1-4
TGTGCCAGCGGCCAGGGGCTTGATGAAAAACTGTTTTTT | CASGQGLDEKLFF | TRBV2 | NA | few | TRBJ1-4
TGTGCCAGCAGCTTTTCTCCCTACGAGCAGTACTTC | CASSFSPYEQYF | TRBV11-2 | NA | NA | TRBJ2-7
TGCAGTGCTAGAGATTTGCTAGCGGGTACTTCTAGCACAGATACGCAGTATTTT | CSARDLLAGTSSTDTQYF | TRBV20-1 | TRBD2 | many | TRBJ2-3
TGCGCCAGCAGCTCCGGGACACCAGCTGGCTACACCTTC | CASSSGTPAGYTF | TRBV4-3 | NA | many | TRBJ1-2
TGTGCCTGGAGTGAACCGGGACAGAGAGGCTCTGGGGCCAACGTCCTGACTTTC | CAWSEPGQRGSGANVLTF | TRBV30 | TRBD1 | few | TRBJ2-6
TGTGCCAGCAGCTTGGCTCGCTACAGGGAAGGACATGGCTACACCTTC | CASSLARYREGHGYTF | TRBV5-8 | NA | few | TRBJ1-2
TGTGCCACCGCTCCACAGGGCTACAATGAGCAGTTCTTC | CATAPQGYNEQFF | TRBV19 | NA | many | TRBJ2-1
TGTGCCAGCAGCCAAAGGTCTAATCAGGGGCGCACAGATACGCAGTATTTT | CASSQRSNQGRTDTQYF | TRBV4-2 | NA | few | TRBJ2-3
TGCAGTGCCGTCACTAGCGGGAGGGCTACTAGCACAGATACGCAGTATTTT | CSAVTSGRATSTDTQYF | TRBV20-1 | TRBD2 | many | TRBJ2-3
TGCAGTGCTAGAGGGTCGACAGGAGGGGGTCAGCCCCAGCATTTT | CSARGSTGGGQPQHF | TRBV20-1 | NA | many | TRBJ1-5